The present T cell receptor (beta chain) was sequenced within a study of CD8 T cells in ankylosing spondylitis. Points from the study as a whole: A motif in TCR beta, a set of about eight highly homologous variants, appeared characteristic of ankylosing spondylitis blood. Disease-linked clones reportedly showed significant enrichment in matched ankylosing spondylitis synovial fluid.

Concerning this clonotype: Its antigen is unidentified.

The germline V gene has CDR1 SGHRS and CDR2 YFSETQ. V lost 1 base and J lost 0, with 8 bases in between. The CDR3 is 14 residues long. MiXCR, run by TCRdb on the 5' RACE reads, gives a single entry per CDR3 protein. The sample holds about 90,000 distinct CDR3 sequences, 27% seen once. The V and J genes are TRBV5-1 and TRBJ2-7, with TRBD2 as a possible D gene (5 bases). Material: blood, either unsorted or a sorted T cell fraction (not recorded which). This clonotype was obtained from a male donor with ankylosing spondylitis or in good health (not recorded which). The CDR3 loop reads CASSLFGSSYEQYF. Here the CDR3 DNA reads TGCGCCAGCAGCTTGTTTGGGAGCTCCTACGAGCAGTACTTC.